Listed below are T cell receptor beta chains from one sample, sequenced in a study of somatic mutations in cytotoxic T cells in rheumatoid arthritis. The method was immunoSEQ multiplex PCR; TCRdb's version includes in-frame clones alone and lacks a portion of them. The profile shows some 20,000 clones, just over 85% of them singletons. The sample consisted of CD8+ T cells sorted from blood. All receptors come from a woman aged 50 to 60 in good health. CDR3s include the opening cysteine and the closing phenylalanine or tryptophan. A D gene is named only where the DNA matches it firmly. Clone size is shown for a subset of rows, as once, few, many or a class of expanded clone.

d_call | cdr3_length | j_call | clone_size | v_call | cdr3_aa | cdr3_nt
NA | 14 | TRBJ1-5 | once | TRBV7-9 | CASSHGGSNQPQHF | TGTGCCAGCAGTCATGGGGGTAGCAATCAGCCCCAGCATTTT
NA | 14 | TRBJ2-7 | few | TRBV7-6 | CASSSPGSSYEQYF | TGTGCCAGCAGCTCCCCCGGGTCCTCCTACGAGCAGTACTTC
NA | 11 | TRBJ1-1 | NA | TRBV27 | CASYRGGEAFF | TGTGCCAGCTACAGAGGGGGGGAAGCTTTCTTT
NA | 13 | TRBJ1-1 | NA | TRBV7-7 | CASSFWGGAEAFF | TGTGCCAGCAGCTTCTGGGGAGGCGCTGAAGCTTTCTTT
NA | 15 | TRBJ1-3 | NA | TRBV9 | CASSPPGGSGNTIYF | TGTGCCAGCAGCCCCCCCGGGGGCTCTGGAAACACCATATATTTT
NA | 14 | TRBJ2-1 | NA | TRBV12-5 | CASGVPDSRDEQFF | TGTGCTAGTGGTGTCCCAGACAGCCGCGATGAGCAGTTCTTC
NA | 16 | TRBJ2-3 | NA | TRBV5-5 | CASSPLDGGPTDTQYF | TGTGCCAGCAGCCCCCTAGATGGTGGGCCCACAGATACGCAGTATTTT
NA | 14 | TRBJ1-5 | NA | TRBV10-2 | CASKGGDSNQPQHF | TGCGCCAGCAAAGGGGGAGATAGCAATCAGCCCCAGCATTTT
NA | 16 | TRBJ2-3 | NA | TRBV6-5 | CASSYASSAATDTQYF | TGTGCCAGCAGTTACGCGTCTAGCGCTGCCACAGATACGCAGTATTTT
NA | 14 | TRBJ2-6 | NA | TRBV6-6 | CASRYTSGANVLTF | TGTGCCAGCAGGTACACCTCTGGGGCCAACGTCCTGACTTTC
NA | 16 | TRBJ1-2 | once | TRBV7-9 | CASSPTSRGPAGGYTF | TGTGCCAGCAGCCCGACATCCCGGGGACCTGCGGGGGGCTACACCTTC
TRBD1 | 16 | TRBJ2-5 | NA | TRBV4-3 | CASSQGEGQGSETQYF | TGCGCCAGCAGCCAAGGAGAAGGACAGGGGTCGGAGACCCAGTACTTC
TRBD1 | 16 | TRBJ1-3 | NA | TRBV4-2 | CASSHKTGVEGNTIYF | TGTGCCAGCAGCCATAAGACAGGGGTGGAAGGAAACACCATATATTTT
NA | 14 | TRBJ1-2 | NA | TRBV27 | CASSFSSGGPSYTF | TGTGCCAGCAGTTTTTCGTCGGGGGGGCCTAGCTACACCTTC
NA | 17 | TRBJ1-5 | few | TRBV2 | CASSYLNIDLSNQPQHF | TGTGCCAGCAGTTACTTGAATATAGATCTTAGCAATCAGCCCCAGCATTTT
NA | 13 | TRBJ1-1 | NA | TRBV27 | CASSFGGGTEAFF | TGTGCCAGCAGTTTTGGGGGAGGCACTGAAGCTTTCTTT
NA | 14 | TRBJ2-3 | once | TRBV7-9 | CASSLRVSTDTQYF | TGTGCCAGCAGCTTAAGGGTTAGCACAGATACGCAGTATTTT
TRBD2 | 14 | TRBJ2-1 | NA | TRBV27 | CASSPTGTNNEQFF | TGTGCCAGCAGCCCTACCGGGACTAACAATGAGCAGTTCTTC
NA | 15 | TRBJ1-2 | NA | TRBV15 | CATSTEGVNFYGYTF | TGTGCCACCAGCACGGAGGGAGTCAATTTCTATGGCTACACCTTC
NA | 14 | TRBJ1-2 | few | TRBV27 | CASSSYSQNYGYTF | TGTGCCAGCAGTTCGTACAGTCAAAACTATGGCTACACCTTC
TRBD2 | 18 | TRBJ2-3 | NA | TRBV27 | CASSPKIRTRPSTDTQYF | TGTGCCAGCAGTCCAAAAATTCGGACTAGACCAAGCACAGATACGCAGTATTTT
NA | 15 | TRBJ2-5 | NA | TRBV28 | CASSPMDLGKETQYF | TGTGCCAGCAGCCCTATGGACCTGGGGAAGGAGACCCAGTACTTC
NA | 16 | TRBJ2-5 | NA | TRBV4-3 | CASSQVSGGTQETQYF | TGCGCCAGCAGCCAAGTTTCGGGCGGAACACAAGAGACCCAGTACTTC
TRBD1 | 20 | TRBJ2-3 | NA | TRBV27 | CASSNRRWRTDRGTSDTQYF | TGTGCCAGCAGCAACCGCCGGTGGAGAACGGACAGGGGTACCTCAGATACGCAGTATTTT
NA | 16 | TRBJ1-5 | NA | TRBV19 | CASSTPGVYSNQPQHF | TGTGCCAGTAGTACCCCAGGGGTTTATAGCAATCAGCCCCAGCATTTT
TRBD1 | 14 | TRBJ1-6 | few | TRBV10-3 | CAISIGGIGSPLHF | TGTGCCATCAGTATAGGGGGCATAGGTTCACCCCTCCACTTT
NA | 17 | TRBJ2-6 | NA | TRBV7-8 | CASSLAIGGSGANVLTF | TGTGCCAGCAGCTTAGCTATTGGGGGCTCCGGGGCCAACGTCCTGACTTTC
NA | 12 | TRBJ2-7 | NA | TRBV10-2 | CASSDEKYEQYF | TGCGCCAGCAGCGACGAAAAATACGAGCAGTACTTC
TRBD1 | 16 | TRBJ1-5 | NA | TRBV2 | CASSETGTGFNQPQHF | TGTGCCAGCAGTGAAACCGGGACAGGGTTCAATCAGCCCCAGCATTTT
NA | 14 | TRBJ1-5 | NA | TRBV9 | CASSVGQSNQPQHF | TGTGCCAGCAGCGTAGGGCAGTCCAATCAGCCCCAGCATTTT
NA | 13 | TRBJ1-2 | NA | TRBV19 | CASSPGGGYGYTF | TGTGCCAGTAGCCCGGGGGGAGGCTATGGCTACACCTTC
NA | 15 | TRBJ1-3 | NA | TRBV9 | CASTEDDHSGNTIYF | TGTGCCAGCACGGAGGACGACCACTCTGGAAACACCATATATTTT
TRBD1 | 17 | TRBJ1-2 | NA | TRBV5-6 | CASSLPYYRGANYGYTF | TGTGCCAGCAGCTTGCCCTATTACAGGGGTGCTAACTATGGCTACACCTTC
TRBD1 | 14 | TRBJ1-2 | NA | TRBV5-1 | CASSLDDRVYGYTF | TGCGCCAGCAGCTTGGACGACAGGGTCTATGGCTACACCTTC
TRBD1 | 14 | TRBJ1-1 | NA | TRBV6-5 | CASSLTGTNTEAFF | TGTGCCAGCAGTTTGACAGGGACGAACACTGAAGCTTTCTTT
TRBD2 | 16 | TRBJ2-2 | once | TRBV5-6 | CASSSLAGMNTGELFF | TGTGCCAGCAGCTCCTTAGCGGGGATGAACACCGGGGAGCTGTTTTTT
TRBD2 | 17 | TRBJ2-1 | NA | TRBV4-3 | CASSQEGGLVWGDEQFF | TGCGCCAGCAGCCAAGAAGGGGGACTAGTATGGGGCGATGAGCAGTTCTTC
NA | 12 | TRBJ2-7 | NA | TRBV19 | CASSGNGVQQYF | TGTGCCAGTAGCGGCAACGGGGTACAGCAGTACTTC
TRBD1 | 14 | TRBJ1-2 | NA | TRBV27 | CASRPGQGVYGYTF | TGTGCCAGCAGACCCGGACAGGGGGTCTATGGCTACACCTTC
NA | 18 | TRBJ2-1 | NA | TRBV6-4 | CASSDIGDLSSSYNEQFF | TGTGCCAGCAGTGACATCGGGGACTTATCCAGCTCCTACAATGAGCAGTTCTTC
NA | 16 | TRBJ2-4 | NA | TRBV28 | CASHPRGEGSRGIQYF | TGTGCCAGCCATCCTAGAGGGGAAGGGAGCCGGGGCATTCAGTACTTC
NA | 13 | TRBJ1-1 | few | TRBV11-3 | CASSTRGNTEAFF | TGTGCCAGCAGCACACGAGGGAACACTGAAGCTTTCTTT
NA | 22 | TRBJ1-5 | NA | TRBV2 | CASMGVFGGAENVIHSNQPQHF | TGTGCCAGCATGGGCGTCTTTGGGGGCGCGGAAAATGTCATACATAGCAATCAGCCCCAGCATTTT
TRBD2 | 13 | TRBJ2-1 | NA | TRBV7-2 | CASSSTSGGPRVF | TGTGCCAGCAGCTCTACTAGCGGGGGCCCCAGGGTCTTC
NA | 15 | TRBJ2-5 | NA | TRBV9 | CASSVGGGEQETQYF | TGTGCCAGCAGCGTAGGAGGAGGGGAGCAAGAGACCCAGTACTTC
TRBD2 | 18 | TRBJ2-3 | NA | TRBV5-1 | CASSFQPPSGGGKDTQYF | TGCGCCAGCAGCTTCCAACCACCTAGCGGGGGGGGGAAAGATACGCAGTATTTT
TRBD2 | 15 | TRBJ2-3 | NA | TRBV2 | CASRLSGGRTDTQYF | TGTGCCAGCAGGCTTAGCGGGGGGCGCACAGATACGCAGTATTTT
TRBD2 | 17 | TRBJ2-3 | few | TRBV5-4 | CASSLLAGGPITDTQYF | TGTGCCAGCAGCTTATTAGCGGGGGGCCCCATAACAGATACGCAGTATTTT
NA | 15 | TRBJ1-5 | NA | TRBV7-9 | CASSLSGPLNQPQHF | TGTGCCAGCAGCTTATCCGGGCCTCTGAATCAGCCCCAGCATTTT
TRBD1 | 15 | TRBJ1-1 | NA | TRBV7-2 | CASSLAGTDNTEAFF | TGTGCCAGCAGCTTAGCCGGGACAGACAACACTGAAGCTTTCTTT
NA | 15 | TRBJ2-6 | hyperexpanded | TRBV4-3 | CASSQASSGANVLTF | TGCGCCAGCAGCCAAGCCAGCTCTGGGGCCAACGTCCTGACTTTC
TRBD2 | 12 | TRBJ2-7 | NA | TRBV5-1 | CASSSGGYEQYF | TGCGCCAGCAGCTCGGGGGGCTACGAGCAGTACTTC